The next 3 T cell receptor beta chains were all read from a single sample in a study of CD8+ T cells in alopecia areata (dated by TCRdb to between 2017 and 2018). The time point label of this sample denotes: four to five weeks on oral tofacitinib. The intended sense of this specimen's treatment or condition label: oral pan-JAK inhibitor, 5-10 mg twice daily. Library preparation used the immunoSEQ multiplex PCR assay. To provide template for TCR sequencing, every sample had RNA extracted and reverse transcribed into cDNA. TCRdb's version of the immuneACCESS table is confined to in-frame rearrangements and falls short of the full clone set. An unresolved V gene accounts for under half of the shortfall where checked; the remainder is of unknown origin. The sample table lists under 150,000 clones, about 59% of them with a count of one. Together, the top ten hold around 6% of the sample. Specimen: CD4+ T cells sorted from blood, collected at week 4, from a patient treated with tofacitinib. The source is a human donor with alopecia areata.

The chain employs TRBV5-1 and TRBJ2-7, with TRBD1 as a possible D gene (6 bases). This CDR3 contains 13 residues. The germline CDR1 and CDR2 sequences are SGHRS and YFSETQ. The ends were cut back, 3 bases at V and 3 bases at J, with 10 bases in the middle. The CDR3 nucleotides read TGCGCCAGCAGCTCCGGACAGAGCTACGAGCAGTACTTC. Residues: CASSSGQSYEQYF.

This sequence joins TRBV5-8 and TRBJ1-5; 7 nucleotides line up with TRBD1. V gave up 2 bases and J gave up 3 bases; unmatched junction bases: 8. Germline loops: CDR1 SGHTS, CDR2 YDEGEE. The CDR3 extends over 16 amino acids. CDR3 DNA: TGTGCCAGCAGCTTCTCATGGGACAGCTACAATCAGCCCCAGCATTTT. The encoded protein is CASSFSWDSYNQPQHF.

The rearrangement links TRBV6-5 to TRBJ2-4; 8 nucleotides match TRBD2. V dropped 10 bases and J dropped 0; count of bases not matched to a gene: 8. This CDR3 contains 15 residues. CDR1 is MNHEY, CDR2 SVGAGI, per germline. Here the CDR3 DNA reads TGTGCCACTTCCCGGGAGGGGTTAGCCAAAAACATTCAGTACTTC. It codes for CATSREGLAKNIQYF.